Reported below is one T cell receptor (beta chain). The entry originates in a study of blood T cell repertoires in COVID-19. Study as a whole: Material from acute and convalescent COVID-19 was sourced from the United States, Italy and Spain. PBMCs, B-cell-depleted T cells, or T cells provided the cDNA or gDNA that made up the material.

Trimming took 8 bases from V and 0 from J; bases not matched to a gene: 9. The CDR3 consists of 15 residues. The germline gives CDR1 MNHEY, CDR2 SVGAGI. Source study methods: Estimates of nucleated cell counts were drawn from the amplification of reference gene primers. The table came from immunoSEQ multiplex PCR; TCRdb's copy has only in-frame clones and leaves some out. That table furnishes V, J and clone size, whereas the DNA furnished D and trimming. This table has tens of thousands of clones, 80% to 90% appearing once. The source material was peripheral blood. This sequence was found in a man aged 60 to 69 with acute or convalescent COVID-19. The rearrangement joins TRBV6-5 to TRBJ2-7, with 8 bases matching TRBD2. In DNA, the CDR3 is TGTGCCAGCGCGAATAGCGGGGCAAGCTCCTACGAGCAGTACTTC. This sequence encodes CASANSGASSYEQYF.